This T cell receptor (beta chain) was retrieved from a study of T cell responses to AZD1222 COVID-19 vaccine. Clones were sequenced by immunoSEQ multiplex PCR, and TCRdb holds only the in-frame ones, with some missing. The data contain about 120,000 clones, 70% to 90% of them seen just once; the ten biggest clones take up 3.2%. CDR3 size: 12 residues. V lost 5 bases, J lost 7 bases, and 9 bases lay in between. Germline values: CDR1 SGHAT, CDR2 FQNNGV. This receptor was obtained from an adult in good health. This chain links TRBV11-2 with TRBJ2-1; D possibly corresponds to TRBD2 (5 bases). The specimen was peripheral blood, collected on day 0 of AZD1222 vaccination. The DNA of the CDR3 is TGTGCCAGCAGCCCACAGCGGAATGAGCAGTTCTTC. Encoded protein: CASSPQRNEQFF. The entire variable domain, with the rest obtained from reference TRBV11-2 and TRBJ2-1, is as follows: EAGVAQSPRYKIIEKRQSVAFWCNPISGHATLYWYQQILGQGPKLLIQFQNNGVVDDSQLPKDRFSAERLKGVDSTLKIQPAKLEDSAVYLCASSPQRNEQFFGPGTRLTVL.